This T cell receptor beta chain was identified in a study of blood T cells in healthy people across ages. On the study more broadly: T cells yielded about one barcoded beta molecule per two cells through template switching.

Germline CDR1 reads MNHEY; CDR2 reads SVGAGI. CDR3 length equals 15 residues. The ends were cut back, 5 bases at V and 5 bases at J, with 16 bases in the middle. Study-level findings and limits: It was the long-lived donors that had more naive CD4+ cells and higher diversity than aged donors.

This clonotype came up a few times. Antigen: not known. A second PCR of about 7 to 12 cycles used a sample-barcoded 5' primer and a J-beta primer mix. TCRdb re-derived calls from the 5' RACE reads in MiXCR, one entry per CDR3 protein. This sample yields 800,000 to 1,300,000 distinct CDR3 sequences, of which 20% to 25% are seen a single time; 0.75% belongs to the top ten. These data are also associated with another study on T cells of mothers and their children. Turning to that study: Detection of persistent microchimeric T cell clones did not occur.

The V call is TRBV6-5, the J call TRBJ2-4; D is perhaps TRBD1 (6 bases). The TCR sequence derives from a girl aged 2 to 10 in good health. The sequencing input was blood. For the CDR3, the DNA is TGTGCCAGCAGTGACAGACAGGATTTCGAAAACATTCAGTACTTC. It yields the protein CASSDRQDFENIQYF.